This TCR beta chain came from a study of blood T cell repertoires in COVID-19. Repertoires were generated with immunoSEQ multiplex PCR, while TCRdb's copy carries only in-frame clones and drops some. Of 93,000 or so clones in the sample, around 90% were seen once. Sequenced: peripheral blood. This clonotype was sampled from an older woman with acute or convalescent COVID-19.

Here the CDR3 DNA reads TGCGCCAGCAGCTTGGCCGGGTTGGGACTAGGAAACACCATATATTTT. Its protein is CASSLAGLGLGNTIYF. The rearrangement joins TRBV5-1 to TRBJ1-3, with a weak D call TRBD1 (5 bases). V was shortened by 0 bases and J by 4 bases, with 14 bases between the two germline ends. The CDR3 covers 16 residues. Germline V gene lookup returns CDR1 SGHRS and CDR2 YFSETQ.